These 9 T cell receptor beta chains were all obtained from the same sample, sequenced in a study of untreated major depressive disorder. Here immunoSEQ multiplex PCR was the method, and the copy in TCRdb shows in-frame clones only, minus some. The sample has 20,000 to 25,000 clones, more than 75% seen once. Sequencing was carried out using CD4+ T cells from PBMCs. The receptors originated from a woman in her 30s in good health.

The chain uses TRBV9 and TRBJ1-2; 11 positions agree with TRBD1. The CDR3 loop spans 15 amino acids. The ends lost 3 bases at V and 8 bases at J; junction bases unmatched: 9. CDR1 is SGDLS and CDR2 is YYNGEE in the germline V gene. The chain's CDR3 is CASSAADRGLWGYTF. The DNA for the CDR3 is TGTGCCAGCAGCGCTGCGGACAGGGGGCTGTGGGGCTACACCTTC.

The chain employs TRBV30 and TRBJ2-7; 10 bases are a match to TRBD2. The CDR3 has 15 residues. Germline V gives CDR1 GTSNPN, CDR2 SVGIG (reference sequence). V lost 2 bases to trimming and J lost 1 base; unmatched junction nucleotides: 5. CDR3 DNA sequence: TGTGCCTGGAGTCCTCTAGCGGGGGTTTCCTACGAGCAGTACTTC. This encodes CAWSPLAGVSYEQYF. Filled out from reference TRBV30 and TRBJ2-7, the complete variable domain reads SQTIHQWPATLVQPVGSPLSLECTVEGTSNPNLYWYRQAAGRGLQLLFYSVGIGQISSEVPQNLSASRPQDRQFILSSKKLLLSDSGFYLCAWSPLAGVSYEQYFGPGTRLTVT.

The chain carries TRBV6-5 and TRBJ1-3; maybe TRBD1 (6 bases). The CDR3 is 16 amino acids. V lost 4 bases, J lost 4 bases, and 17 bases lay in between. Germline values: CDR1 MNHEY, CDR2 SVGAGI. CDR3 region: CASSSLTQGQGNTIYF. DNA for the CDR3: TGTGCCAGCAGTTCTTTAACGCAGGGGCAAGGAAACACCATATATTTT.

The V call is TRBV5-1, the J call TRBJ1-2, with unresolved D. This CDR3 is built from 11 residues. V was pared by 7 bases and J by 8 bases, with 12 bases between. Germline loops: CDR1 SGHRS, CDR2 YFSETQ. CDR3 sequence: CASGNQRGYTF. The CDR3 nucleotides read TGCGCCAGCGGGAACCAGAGGGGCTACACCTTC.

The rearrangement uses TRBV7-6 and TRBJ2-7, with D possibly being TRBD2 (6 bases). Germline V CDR1 and CDR2: SGHVS, FNYEAQ. V gave up 1 base and J gave up 5 bases, with 9 bases separating them. The CDR3 spans 13 residues. The CDR3 spells CASSLDWGDEQYF. As DNA, the CDR3 is TGTGCCAGCAGCTTAGATTGGGGGGACGAGCAGTACTTC.

The V and J genes are TRBV27 and TRBJ2-7; perhaps D is TRBD1 or TRBD2 (5 bases each). CDR3 length equals 18 residues. Germline CDR1 is MNHEY and CDR2 is SMNVEV (reference sequence). The V end lost 6 bases, the J end lost 0 bases, and 24 bases lay between the germline ends. The CDR3 DNA reads as TGTGCCAGCAGCCCTGACCGCGCTGGGACGGGGAGCTCCTACGAGCAGTACTTC. Its translation is CASSPDRAGTGSSYEQYF.

The chain joins TRBV7-6 to TRBJ2-1; D tentatively fits TRBD1 or TRBD2 (6 bases each). V lost 0 bases and J lost 6, with 12 bases in between. Germline CDR1 and CDR2: SGHVS and FNYEAQ. CDR3 size: 15 residues. CDR3 sequence (DNA): TGTGCCAGCAGCTTAGCGGGGGGCCCAGGCAATGAGCAGTTCTTC. Translating gives CASSLAGGPGNEQFF.

V gene TRBV5-1 combines with J gene TRBJ2-7; 9 bases match TRBD1. The CDR3 runs 13 residues. The V segment lost 4 bases and the J segment 5 bases; nucleotides outside the gene matches: 4. The germline CDR1 and CDR2 sequences are SGHRS and YFSETQ. Here the CDR3 DNA reads TGCGCCAGCAGCAGCCGGGACAGGGACGAGCAGTACTTC. Translated, it gives CASSSRDRDEQYF.

The chain links TRBV27 to TRBJ2-7, with 8 bases fitting TRBD1. Trimming removed 6 bases from V and 2 bases from J; junction bases left unmatched: 9. The CDR3 totals 15 residues. CDR1 and CDR2 (germline): MNHEY, SMNVEV (reference sequence). CDR3 coding DNA: TGTGCCAGCAGCCGCCAGACAGGGGACGCCTACGAGCAGTACTTC. Its protein is CASSRQTGDAYEQYF.